This T cell receptor beta chain is drawn from a study of blood T cells in healthy people across ages. General study findings and limits: Nothing was known about donor CMV status, and this possibly confounded expanded clonotype changes.

This clonotype showed up just a few times. Its antigen is currently unknown. Using a J-beta primer mix together with a sample-barcoded 5' primer, a second PCR was run for 7 to 11 cycles. TCRdb independently ran MiXCR on the 5' RACE reads; one entry per CDR3 protein. The sample carries some 850,000 distinct CDR3 sequences, 25% to 30% recorded once. Germline V gene sequence: CDR1 MNHNY, CDR2 SVGAGI (reference sequence). The CDR3 covers 15 residues. The sample was also reused in another study, on T cells of mothers and their children. From that report: Sample barcodes and 2-4 random nucleotides were added by the M1S primer of the second PCR. Normalized overlap was always slightly, never significantly, higher in related than unrelated mother-child pairs.

The receptor was derived from a boy between 10 and 17 years old in good health. The chain couples TRBV6-6 to TRBJ2-5, with 9 nucleotides matching TRBD2. The assigned J gene may be wrong: the sequence end matches TRBJ2-7 better. Sequenced input: blood. This CDR3 is CASSLSGGYTYEQYF. As DNA, the CDR3 is TGTGCCAGCAGCCTCAGCGGGGGGTATACCTACGAGCAGTACTTC.